The clone carrying this T cell receptor beta chain appeared a few times. CDR3 length equals 14 residues. Trimming removed 2 bases from V and 5 bases from J; junction bases left unmatched: 3. Germline V gene data show CDR1 as KGHSH and CDR2 as LQKENI. These data come from a study of blood T cell repertoires in COVID-19. Study in general: T cells, B-cell-depleted T cells, or PBMCs provided the cDNA or gDNA that served as material.

Source study methods: By means of reference gene primer amplification, nucleated cell counts were estimated. Repertoires were generated with immunoSEQ multiplex PCR, while TCRdb's copy carries only in-frame clones and drops some. Clonal size and the V and J genes are those of that table, whereas D and trimming came from the DNA. The table includes fewer than 130,000 clones, 85% to 90% detected once. This chain links TRBV18 with TRBJ1-1, with 9 nucleotides matching TRBD1. The source is an elderly woman with acute or convalescent COVID-19. The sample consisted of peripheral blood. The CDR3 spells CASSPNGQGTEAFF. The CDR3 DNA reads as TGTGCCAGCTCACCAAATGGACAGGGGACTGAAGCTTTCTTT.